Listed below are T cell receptor beta chains from one sample, sequenced in a study of CD8 T cells in ankylosing spondylitis. TCRdb reanalysed the 5' RACE reads using MiXCR and keeps one entry per CDR3 protein. The sample lists over 400,000 distinct CDR3 sequences, roughly a quarter occurring once. Sequencing was done on a sample of blood, either unsorted or a sorted T cell fraction (not recorded which). These receptors originate from a male donor with ankylosing spondylitis. The CDR3 runs from the conserved cysteine through the conserved F or W.

>TRBJ1-2|TRBV11-3
CASSFDLHDYGYTF
>TRBJ2-1|TRBV3-1
CASSQPGQVNEQFF
>TRBJ2-5|TRBV2
CANARAPAGTQYF
>TRBJ1-1|TRBV12-3/TRBV12-4
CASTTADRANTEAFF
>TRBJ1-2|TRBV18
CASSPIQGVGGYTF
>TRBJ2-1|TRBV11-2
CASSPRLRAHNEQFF
>TRBJ2-1|TRBV19
CASSMQGKVNEQFF
>TRBJ1-6|TRBV10-3
CAISESRGQSYSPLHF
>TRBJ2-2|TRBV5-6
CASSNGPLAGGRGTGELFF
>TRBJ1-1|TRBV3-1
CASSGNLGTEAFF
>TRBJ2-1|TRBV10-3
CASSGRDNEQFF
>TRBJ2-2|TRBV10-2
CASSEFSGRSNTGELFF
>TRBJ2-1|TRBV11-1
CASIPRASGSKGFDNEQFF
>TRBJ2-1|TRBV28
CAIGTSGYNEQFF
>TRBJ2-3|TRBV20-1
CSARDLWTGSTDTQYF
>TRBJ2-2|TRBV11-1
CASSLRPAPTVDTGELFF
>TRBJ2-7|TRBV18
CASSPGKISYEQYF
>TRBJ2-3|TRBV11-2
CASSLRTSGRIDTQYF
>TRBJ1-1|TRBV7-8
CASSLGTGTLNTEAFF
>TRBJ2-5|TRBV24-1
CATSDSSGERSETQYF
>TRBJ2-1|TRBV9
CASSVVRGNYNEQFF
>TRBJ2-5|TRBV11-2
CASSGTSGTGPKYF
>TRBJ2-3|TRBV18
CASSSQVDTQYF
>TRBJ1-2|TRBV7-8
CASSYRDSNYGYTF
>TRBJ2-5|TRBV18
CASSPPVASATQYF
>TRBJ1-6|TRBV4-2
CASSQDRGQNSPLHF
>TRBJ2-7|TRBV3-1
CASSLTGTMAYEQYF
>TRBJ2-3|TRBV15
CATSGRTSGTDTQYF
>TRBJ1-4|TRBV7-2
CASSTQATTNEKLFF
>TRBJ2-7|TRBV27
CASSLEVAGPYEQYF
>TRBJ2-7|TRBV5-1
CASSSGELAGYSLGEQYF